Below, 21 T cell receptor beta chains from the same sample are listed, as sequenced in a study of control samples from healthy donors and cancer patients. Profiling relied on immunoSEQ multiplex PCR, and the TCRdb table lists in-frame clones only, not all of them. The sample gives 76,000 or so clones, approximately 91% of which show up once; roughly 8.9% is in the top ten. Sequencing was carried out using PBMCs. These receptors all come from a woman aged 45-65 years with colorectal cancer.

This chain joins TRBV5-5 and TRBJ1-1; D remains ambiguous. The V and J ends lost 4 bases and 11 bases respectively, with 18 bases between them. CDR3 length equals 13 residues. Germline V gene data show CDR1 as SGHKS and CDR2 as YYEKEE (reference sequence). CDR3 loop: CASSHGPLLRAFF. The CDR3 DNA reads TGTGCCAGCAGCCATGGACCCCTGCTGAGGGCTTTCTTT. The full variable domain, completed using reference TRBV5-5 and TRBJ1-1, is DAGVTQSPTHLIKTRGQQVTLRCSPISGHKSVSWYQQVLGQGPQFIFQYYEKEERGRGNFPDRFSARQFPNYSSELNVNALLLGDSALYLCASSHGPLLRAFFGQGTRLTVV.

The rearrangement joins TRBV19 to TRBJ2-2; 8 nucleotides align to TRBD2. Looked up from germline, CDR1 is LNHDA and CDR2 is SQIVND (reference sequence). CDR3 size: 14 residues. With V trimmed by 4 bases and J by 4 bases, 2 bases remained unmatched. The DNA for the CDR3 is TGTGCCAGTAGTACTGCGGGGGGCACCGGGGAGCTGTTTTTT. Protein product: CASSTAGGTGELFF.

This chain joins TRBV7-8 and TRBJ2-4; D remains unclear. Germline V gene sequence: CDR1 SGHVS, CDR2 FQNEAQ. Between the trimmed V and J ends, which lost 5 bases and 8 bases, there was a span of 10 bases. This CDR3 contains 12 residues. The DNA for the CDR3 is TGTGCCAGCAGCCCTACGACGGACATTCAGTACTTC. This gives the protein CASSPTTDIQYF.

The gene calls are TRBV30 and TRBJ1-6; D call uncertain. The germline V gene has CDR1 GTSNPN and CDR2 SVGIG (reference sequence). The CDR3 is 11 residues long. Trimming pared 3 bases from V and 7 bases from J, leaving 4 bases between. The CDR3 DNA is TGTGCCTGGAGGGAGAATTCACCCCTCCACTTT. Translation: CAWRENSPLHF.

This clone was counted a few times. CDR3 in amino acids: CASSLAGEGNQPQHF. The CDR3 region has the DNA TGCGCCAGCAGCTTGGCAGGCGAGGGCAATCAGCCCCAGCATTTT. This sequence joins TRBV5-1 and TRBJ1-5; D gene unclear. Germline CDR1 SGHRS, CDR2 YFSETQ. V dropped 0 bases and J dropped 2 bases, with 9 bases sitting between them. This CDR3 is built from 15 residues.

CDR3 in amino acids: CASSSLLQMANEKLFF. Here the CDR3 DNA reads TGTGCCAGCAGTTCCCTTTTGCAGATGGCTAATGAAAAACTGTTTTTT. The chain has TRBV28 and TRBJ1-4; D is uncertain. Germline CDR1 MDHEN, CDR2 SYDVKM. The CDR3 is 16 residues long. The V gene lost 4 bases and the J gene lost 3 bases, with 15 bases spanning the gap.

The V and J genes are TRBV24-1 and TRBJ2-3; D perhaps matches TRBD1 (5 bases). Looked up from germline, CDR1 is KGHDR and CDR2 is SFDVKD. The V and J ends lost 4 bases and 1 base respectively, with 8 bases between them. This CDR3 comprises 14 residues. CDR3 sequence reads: CATSDPRGTDTQYF. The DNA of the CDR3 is TGTGCCACCAGTGACCCCAGGGGCACAGATACGCAGTATTTT.

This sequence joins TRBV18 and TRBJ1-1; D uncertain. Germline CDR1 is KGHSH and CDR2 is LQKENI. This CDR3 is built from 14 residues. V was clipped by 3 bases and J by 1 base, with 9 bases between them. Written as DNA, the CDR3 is TGTGCCAGCTCACCTACTTATCAGAACACTGAAGCTTTCTTT. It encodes CASSPTYQNTEAFF.

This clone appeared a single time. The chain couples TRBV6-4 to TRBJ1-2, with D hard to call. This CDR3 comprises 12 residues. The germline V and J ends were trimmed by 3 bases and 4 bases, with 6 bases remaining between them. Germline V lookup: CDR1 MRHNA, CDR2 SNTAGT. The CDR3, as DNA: TGTGCCAGCAGTGAGGGAGCCTATGGCTACACCTTC. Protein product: CASSEGAYGYTF.

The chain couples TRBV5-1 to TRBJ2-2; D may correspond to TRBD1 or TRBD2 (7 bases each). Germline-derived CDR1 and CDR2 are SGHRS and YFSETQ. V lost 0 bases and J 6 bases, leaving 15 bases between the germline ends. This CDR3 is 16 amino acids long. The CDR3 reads CASSLEGAGDPGELFF. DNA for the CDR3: TGCGCCAGCAGCTTGGAGGGGGCGGGGGACCCCGGGGAGCTGTTTTTT.

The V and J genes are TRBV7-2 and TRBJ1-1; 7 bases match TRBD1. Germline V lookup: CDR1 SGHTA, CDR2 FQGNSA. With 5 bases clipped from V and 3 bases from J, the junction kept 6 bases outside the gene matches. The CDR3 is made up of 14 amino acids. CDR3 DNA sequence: TGTGCCAGCAGCCCATCAGGGGGGGACACTGAAGCTTTCTTT. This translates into CASSPSGGDTEAFF.

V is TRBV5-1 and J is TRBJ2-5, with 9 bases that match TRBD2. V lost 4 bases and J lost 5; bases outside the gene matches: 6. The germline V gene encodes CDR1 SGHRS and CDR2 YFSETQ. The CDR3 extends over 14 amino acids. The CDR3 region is CASSPRTSEETQYF. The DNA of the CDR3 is TGCGCCAGCAGCCCGAGGACTAGCGAGGAGACCCAGTACTTC.

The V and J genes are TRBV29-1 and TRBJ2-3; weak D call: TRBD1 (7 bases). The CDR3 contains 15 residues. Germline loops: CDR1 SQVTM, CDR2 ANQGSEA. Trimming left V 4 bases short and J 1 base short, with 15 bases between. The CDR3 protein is CSVVRQGEGTDTQYF. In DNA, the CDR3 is TGCAGCGTTGTTCGGCAGGGGGAGGGCACAGATACGCAGTATTTT.

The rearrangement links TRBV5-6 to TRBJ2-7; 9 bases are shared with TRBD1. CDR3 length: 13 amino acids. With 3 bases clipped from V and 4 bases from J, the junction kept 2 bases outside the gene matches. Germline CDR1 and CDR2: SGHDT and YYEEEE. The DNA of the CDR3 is TGTGCCAGCAGCTCCGGGACAGGGTACGAGCAGTACGTC. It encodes CASSSGTGYEQYV.

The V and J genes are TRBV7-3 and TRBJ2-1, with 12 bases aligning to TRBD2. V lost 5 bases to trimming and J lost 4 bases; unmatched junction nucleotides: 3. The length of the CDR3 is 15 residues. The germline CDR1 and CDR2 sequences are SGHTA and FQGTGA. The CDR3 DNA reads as TGTGCCAGCAGCGAGCTAGCGGGGGGGTACAATGAGCAGTTCTTC. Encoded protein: CASSELAGGYNEQFF.

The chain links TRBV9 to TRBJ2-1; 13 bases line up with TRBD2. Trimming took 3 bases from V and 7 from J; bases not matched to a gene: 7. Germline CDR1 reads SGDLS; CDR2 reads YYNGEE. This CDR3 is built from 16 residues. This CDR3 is CASSEGLAGLLNEQFF. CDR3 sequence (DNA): TGTGCCAGCAGCGAGGGACTAGCGGGGCTACTTAATGAGCAGTTCTTC.

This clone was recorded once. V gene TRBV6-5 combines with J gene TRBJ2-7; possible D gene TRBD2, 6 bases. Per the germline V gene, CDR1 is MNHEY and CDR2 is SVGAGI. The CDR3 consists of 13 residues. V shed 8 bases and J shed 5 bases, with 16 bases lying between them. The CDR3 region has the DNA TGTGCCAGCGCCCGGGACCCGGGGGACGAGCAGTACGTC. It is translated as CASARDPGDEQYV.

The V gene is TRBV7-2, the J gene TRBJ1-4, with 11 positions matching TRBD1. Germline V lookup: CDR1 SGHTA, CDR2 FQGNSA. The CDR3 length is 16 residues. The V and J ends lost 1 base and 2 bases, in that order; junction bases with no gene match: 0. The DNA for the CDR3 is TGTGCCAGCAGCTTAGGGACAGGGGGCACTAATGAAAAACTGTTTTTT. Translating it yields CASSLGTGGTNEKLFF.

CDR3 amino acids: CASSPQGKERDTQYF. The CDR3 DNA is TGTGCCAGCAGCCCGCAGGGAAAGGAGCGGGATACGCAGTATTTT. This chain connects TRBV7-3 to TRBJ2-3, with D perhaps assigned TRBD1 or TRBD2 (5 bases each). Deletions cut 5 bases from V and 6 bases from J, with 18 bases between. In germline, CDR1 is SGHTA, CDR2 FQGTGA. The CDR3 length is 15 residues.

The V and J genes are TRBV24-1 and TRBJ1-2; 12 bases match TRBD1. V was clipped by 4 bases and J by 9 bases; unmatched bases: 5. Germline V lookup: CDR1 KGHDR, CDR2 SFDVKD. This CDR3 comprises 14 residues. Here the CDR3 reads CATSDTGTGGRYTF. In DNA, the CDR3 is TGTGCCACCAGTGACACCGGGACAGGGGGCCGCTACACCTTC.

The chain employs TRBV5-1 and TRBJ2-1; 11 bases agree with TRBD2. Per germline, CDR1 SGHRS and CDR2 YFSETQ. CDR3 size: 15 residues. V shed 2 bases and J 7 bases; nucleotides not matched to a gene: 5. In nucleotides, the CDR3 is TGCGCCAGCAGCTTCCTAGCGGGGGGTACAAATGAGCAGTTCTTC. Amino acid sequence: CASSFLAGGTNEQFF.